The rows below give T cell receptor beta chains drawn from one sample of a study of tumor and adjacent non-tumor tissue in lung cancer. Each CDR3 protein gets one entry after TCRdb re-called the multiplex PCR reads with MiXCR. Among tens of thousands of distinct CDR3 sequences listed, about 70% were seen once. The sequencing input was lung tumor tissue. The source is a man aged 60-69 years with non-small cell lung cancer. Each CDR3 is given with its conserved first and last residue. D genes are given only for firm matches. Only some rows state a clone size, as once, few, many or a class for expanded clones.

>TRBD1|NA|TRBJ1-5|TRBV2
TGTGTCAGGAGGGGACAGGTAAATCAGCCCCAGCATTTT
CVRRGQVNQPQHF
>NA|NA|TRBJ1-1|TRBV5-4
TGTGCCAGCAGTCTGAAGGGGGGAAGAAACACTGAAGCTGTCTTT
CASSLKGGRNTEAVF
>NA|many|TRBJ2-7|TRBV13
TGTGCCAGCAGCTTAGAGGTATCCTCCTACGAGCAGTACTTC
CASSLEVSSYEQYF
>NA|once|TRBJ2-7|TRBV21-1
TGTGCCAGCAGCAATATGCGTGCTATTGCCTCCTACGAGCAGTACTTC
CASSNMRAIASYEQYF
>NA|NA|TRBJ1-1|TRBV6-1
TGTGCCATTAGTGAAAGCCCACGGAACTCTGAAGCTTTCTTT
CAISESPRNSEAFF
>TRBD2|many|TRBJ2-1|TRBV28
TGTGCCAGCACCTCCGCCGGGAGGGCCTTCAACAATGAGCAGTTCTTC
CASTSAGRAFNNEQFF
>TRBD1|few|TRBJ2-5|TRBV28
TGTGCCAGCAGTCCACCCCCGGGACAGGGGTTGGAGACCCAGTACTTC
CASSPPPGQGLETQYF
>NA|NA|TRBJ2-1|TRBV11-3
TGTGTCAGCAGCCCCGCCCGGAGAAACTCCTACAATGAGCGGTTCTTC
CVSSPARRNSYNERFF
>TRBD2|NA|TRBJ2-1|TRBV11-1
TGTGTCAGCAGCCCCACGCTAGCGGGAGACTACAATGAGCAGTTCTTC
CVSSPTLAGDYNEQFF
>NA|many|TRBJ1-1|TRBV20-1
TGCAGTGCTAGATACAGGGTTAGCACTGAAGCTTTCTTT
CSARYRVSTEAFF
>NA|NA|TRBJ2-3|TRBV12-3/TRBV12-4
TGTGCCAGCACTCAGACGGACACAGGCGGAGATACGCAGTATTTT
CASTQTDTGGDTQYF
>NA|NA|TRBJ1-1|TRBV14
TGTGCTAGCGAATCAACAGCCGACAGGAGGAGCACTGAAGCTTTCTTT
CASESTADRRSTEAFF
>NA|many|TRBJ2-7|TRBV5-5
TGTGCCAGCAGCTTTGGTATTTTGGAGGAGCAGTACTTC
CASSFGILEEQYF
>TRBD1|NA|TRBJ2-1|TRBV11-2
TGTGCCAGCAGCTTCAGATACAGCGGGACAGGGAAATACAATGAGCAGTTCTTC
CASSFRYSGTGKYNEQFF
>NA|NA|TRBJ1-2|TRBV20-1
TGCAGTGCTAGAGATCCGGGGGCGAGAGGCTACATCTTC
CSARDPGARGYIF